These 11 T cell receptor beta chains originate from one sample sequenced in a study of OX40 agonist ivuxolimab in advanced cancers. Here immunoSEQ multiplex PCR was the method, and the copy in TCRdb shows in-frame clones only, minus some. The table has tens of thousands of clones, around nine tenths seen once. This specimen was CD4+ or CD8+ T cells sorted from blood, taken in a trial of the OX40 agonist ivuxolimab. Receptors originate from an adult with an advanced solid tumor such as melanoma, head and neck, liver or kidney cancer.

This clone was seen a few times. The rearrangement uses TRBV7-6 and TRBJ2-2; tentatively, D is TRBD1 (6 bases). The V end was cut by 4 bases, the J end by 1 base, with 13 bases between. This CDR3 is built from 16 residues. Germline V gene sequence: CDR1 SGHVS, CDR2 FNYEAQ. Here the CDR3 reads CASSSRPDRNTGELFF. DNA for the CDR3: TGTGCCAGCAGCTCCCGACCGGACAGGAACACCGGGGAGCTGTTTTTT.

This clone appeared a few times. This CDR3 is CASSQRTGGSYEQYF. The DNA for the CDR3 is TGCGCCAGCAGCCAGCGGACAGGGGGTTCCTACGAGCAGTACTTC. The rearrangement links TRBV10-1 to TRBJ2-7, with 10 bases that match TRBD1. CDR3 length: 15 residues. V lost 6 bases, J lost 1 base, and 6 bases stayed unmatched. Germline CDR1 reads WNHNN; CDR2 reads SYGVQD (reference sequence).

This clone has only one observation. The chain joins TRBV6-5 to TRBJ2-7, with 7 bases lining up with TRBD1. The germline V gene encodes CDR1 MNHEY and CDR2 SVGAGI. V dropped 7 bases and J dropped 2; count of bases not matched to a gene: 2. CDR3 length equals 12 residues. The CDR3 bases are TGTGCCAGCACGACAGGGACCTACGAGCAGTACTTC. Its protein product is CASTTGTYEQYF.

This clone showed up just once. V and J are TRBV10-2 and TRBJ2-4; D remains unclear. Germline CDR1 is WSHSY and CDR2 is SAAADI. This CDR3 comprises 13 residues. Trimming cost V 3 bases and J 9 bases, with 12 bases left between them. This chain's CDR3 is CASSDGPVSIQYF. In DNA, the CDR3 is TGCGCCAGCAGTGACGGGCCCGTTAGCATTCAGTACTTC.

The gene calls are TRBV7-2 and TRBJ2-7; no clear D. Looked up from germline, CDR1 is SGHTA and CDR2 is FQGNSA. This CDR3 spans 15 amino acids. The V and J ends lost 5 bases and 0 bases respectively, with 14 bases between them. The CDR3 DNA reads TGTGCCAGCAGCCCCCAGTCTACAAGCTCCTACGAGCAGTACTTC. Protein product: CASSPQSTSSYEQYF.

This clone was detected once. The CDR3 sequence: CASSPPGGRAFF. For the CDR3, the DNA is TGTGCCAGCTCACCACCGGGGGGGAGGGCTTTCTTT. The chain links TRBV18 to TRBJ1-1; perhaps TRBD1 as D (5 bases). Germline V CDR1 and CDR2: KGHSH, LQKENI. The V end lost 0 bases, the J end lost 11 bases, and 10 bases lay between the germline ends. The CDR3 has 12 residues.

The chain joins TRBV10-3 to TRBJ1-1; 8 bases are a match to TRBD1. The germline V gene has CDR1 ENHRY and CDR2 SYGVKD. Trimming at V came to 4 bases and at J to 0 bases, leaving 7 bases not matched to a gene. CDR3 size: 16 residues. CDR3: CAISVSGGTMNTEAFF. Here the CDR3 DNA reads TGTGCCATCAGTGTATCAGGGGGCACCATGAACACTGAAGCTTTCTTT.

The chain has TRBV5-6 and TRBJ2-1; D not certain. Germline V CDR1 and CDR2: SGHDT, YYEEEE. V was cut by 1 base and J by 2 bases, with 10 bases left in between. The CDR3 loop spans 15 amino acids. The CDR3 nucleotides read TGTGCCAGCAGCTTGTATGGCAGCACCTACAATGAGCAGTTCTTC. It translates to CASSLYGSTYNEQFF.

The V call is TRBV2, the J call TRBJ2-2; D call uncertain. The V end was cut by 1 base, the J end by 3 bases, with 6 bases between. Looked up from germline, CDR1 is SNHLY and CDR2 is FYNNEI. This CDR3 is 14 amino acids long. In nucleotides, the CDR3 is TGTGCCAGCAGTGAAGGACTCCACACCGGGGAGCTGTTTTTT. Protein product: CASSEGLHTGELFF.

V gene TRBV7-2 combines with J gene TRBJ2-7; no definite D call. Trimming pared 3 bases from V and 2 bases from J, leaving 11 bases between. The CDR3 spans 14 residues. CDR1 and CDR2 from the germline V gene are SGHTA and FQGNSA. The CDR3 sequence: CASSLHFSPYEQYF. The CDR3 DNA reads TGTGCCAGCAGCTTGCATTTCAGCCCCTACGAGCAGTACTTC.

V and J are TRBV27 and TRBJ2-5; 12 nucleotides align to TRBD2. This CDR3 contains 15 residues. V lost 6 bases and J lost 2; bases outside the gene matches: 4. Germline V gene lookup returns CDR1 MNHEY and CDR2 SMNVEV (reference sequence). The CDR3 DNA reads TGTGCCAGCAGCTCAGGACTAGCGGGGCAAGAGACCCAGTACTTC. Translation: CASSSGLAGQETQYF.